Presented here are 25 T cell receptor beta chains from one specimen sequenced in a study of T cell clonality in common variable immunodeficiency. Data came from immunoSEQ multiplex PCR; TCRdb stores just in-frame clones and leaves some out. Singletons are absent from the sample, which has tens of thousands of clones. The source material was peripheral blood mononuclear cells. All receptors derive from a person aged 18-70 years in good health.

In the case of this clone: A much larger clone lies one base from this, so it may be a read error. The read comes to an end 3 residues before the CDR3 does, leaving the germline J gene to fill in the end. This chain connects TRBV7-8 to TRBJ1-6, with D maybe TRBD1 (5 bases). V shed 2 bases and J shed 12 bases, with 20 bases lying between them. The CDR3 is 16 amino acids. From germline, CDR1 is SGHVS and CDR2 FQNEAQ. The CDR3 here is CASSLPAGLGDLPLHF. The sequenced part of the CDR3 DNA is TGTGCCAGCAGCTTACCGGCGGGACTTGGGGATTTACCC.

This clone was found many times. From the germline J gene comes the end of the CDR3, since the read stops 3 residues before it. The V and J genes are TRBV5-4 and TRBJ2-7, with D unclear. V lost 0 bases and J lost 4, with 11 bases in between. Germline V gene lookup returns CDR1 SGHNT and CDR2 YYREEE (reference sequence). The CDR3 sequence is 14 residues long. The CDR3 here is CASSLGGGLYEQYF. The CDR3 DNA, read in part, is TGTGCCAGCAGCTTGGGCGGCGGCCTTTACGAG.

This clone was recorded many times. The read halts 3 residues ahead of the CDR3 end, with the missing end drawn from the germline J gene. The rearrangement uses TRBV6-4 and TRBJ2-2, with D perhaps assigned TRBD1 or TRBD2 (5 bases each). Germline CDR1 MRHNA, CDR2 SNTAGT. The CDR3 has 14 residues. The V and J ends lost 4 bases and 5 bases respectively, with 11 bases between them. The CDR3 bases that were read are TGTGCCAGCAGTGGGGGAGAGGGGACCGGGGAG. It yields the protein CASSGGEGTGE. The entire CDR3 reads CASSGGEGTGELFF.

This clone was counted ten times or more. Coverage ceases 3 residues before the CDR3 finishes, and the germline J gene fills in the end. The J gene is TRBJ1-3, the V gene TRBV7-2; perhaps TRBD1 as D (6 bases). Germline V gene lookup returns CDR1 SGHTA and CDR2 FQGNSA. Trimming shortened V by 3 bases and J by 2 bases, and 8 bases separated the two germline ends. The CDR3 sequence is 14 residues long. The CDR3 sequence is CASSLYRAGNTIYF. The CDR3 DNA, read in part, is TGTGCCAGCAGCTTGTACAGGGCTGGAAACACC. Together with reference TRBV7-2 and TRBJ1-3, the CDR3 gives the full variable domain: GAGVSQSPSNKVTEKGKDVELRCDPISGHTALYWYRQSLGQGLEFLIYFQGNSAPDKSGLPSDRFSAERTGGSVSTLTIQRTQQEDSAVYLCASSLYRAGNTIYFGEGSWLTVV.

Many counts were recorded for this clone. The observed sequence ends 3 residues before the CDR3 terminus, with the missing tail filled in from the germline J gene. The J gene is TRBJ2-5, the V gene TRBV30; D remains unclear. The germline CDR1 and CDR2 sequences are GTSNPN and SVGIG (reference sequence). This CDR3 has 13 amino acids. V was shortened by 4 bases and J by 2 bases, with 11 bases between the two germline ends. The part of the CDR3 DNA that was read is TGTGCCTGGACAAGCCTTAGACAAGAGACC. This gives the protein CAWTSLRQET. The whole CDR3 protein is CAWTSLRQETQYF.

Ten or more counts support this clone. The part of the CDR3 DNA that was read is TGCGCCAGCACCCGGGACAGGGTTGCCGGGGAG. It yields the protein CASTRDRVAGE. The entire CDR3 is CASTRDRVAGELFF. The J gene is TRBJ2-2, the V gene TRBV5-1; TRBD1 matches at 9 bases. The read gets to within 3 residues of the CDR3 end, and the germline J gene fills in the rest. Germline CDR1 SGHRS, CDR2 YFSETQ. The V gene end was trimmed by 6 bases and the J gene end by 6 bases; junction bases not matched to a gene: 6. The CDR3 extends over 14 amino acids.

The CDR3 DNA, read in part, is TGTGCCAGCAGCTCTGCACGGGTCACCGGGGAG. Residues: CASSSARVTGE. The CDR3 in its entirety is CASSSARVTGELFF. The chain couples TRBV7-6 to TRBJ2-2; no clear D. The read ends 3 residues shy of where the CDR3 ends; the end is completed using the germline J gene. Germline CDR1 SGHVS, CDR2 FNYEAQ. This CDR3 is built from 14 residues. With 4 bases removed from V and 4 bases from J, the gap between germline ends came to 10 bases.

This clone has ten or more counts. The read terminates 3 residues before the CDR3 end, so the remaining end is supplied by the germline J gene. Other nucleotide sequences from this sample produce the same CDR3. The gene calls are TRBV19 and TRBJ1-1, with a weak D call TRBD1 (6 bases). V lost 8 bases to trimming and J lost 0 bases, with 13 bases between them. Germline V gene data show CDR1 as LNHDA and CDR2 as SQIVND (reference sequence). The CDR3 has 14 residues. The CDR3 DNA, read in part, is TGTGCCAGTGGGCCCGACAGGTTGAACACTGAA. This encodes CASGPDRLNTE. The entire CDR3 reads CASGPDRLNTEAFF.

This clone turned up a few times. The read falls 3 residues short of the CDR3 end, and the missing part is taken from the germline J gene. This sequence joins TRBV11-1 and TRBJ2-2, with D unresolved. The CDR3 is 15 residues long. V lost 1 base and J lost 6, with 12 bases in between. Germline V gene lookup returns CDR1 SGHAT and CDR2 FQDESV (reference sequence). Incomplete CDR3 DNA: TGTGCCAGCAGCTTAGGCCGGGTTCCCCCCGGGGAG. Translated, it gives CASSLGRVPPGE. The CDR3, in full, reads CASSLGRVPPGELFF.

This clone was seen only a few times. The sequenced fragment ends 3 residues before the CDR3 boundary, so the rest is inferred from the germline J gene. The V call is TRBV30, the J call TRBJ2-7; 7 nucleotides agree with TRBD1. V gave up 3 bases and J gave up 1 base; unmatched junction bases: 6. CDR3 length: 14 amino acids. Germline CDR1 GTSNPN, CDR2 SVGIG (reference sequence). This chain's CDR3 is CAWRDRSISYEQYF. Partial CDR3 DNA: TGTGCCTGGAGGGACAGGAGTATATCCTACGAG. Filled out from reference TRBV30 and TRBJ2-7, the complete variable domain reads SQTIHQWPATLVQPVGSPLSLECTVEGTSNPNLYWYRQAAGRGLQLLFYSVGIGQISSEVPQNLSASRPQDRQFILSSKKLLLSDSGFYLCAWRDRSISYEQYFGPGTRLTVT.

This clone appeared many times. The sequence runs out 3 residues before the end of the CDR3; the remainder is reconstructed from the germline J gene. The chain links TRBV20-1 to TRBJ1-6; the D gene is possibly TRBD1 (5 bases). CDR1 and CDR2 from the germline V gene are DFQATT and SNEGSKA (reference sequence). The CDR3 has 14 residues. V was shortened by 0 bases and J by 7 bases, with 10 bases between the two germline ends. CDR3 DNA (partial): TGCAGTGCTAGAGAGGCAGGGAGGAATTCACCC. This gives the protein CSAREAGRNSP. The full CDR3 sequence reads CSAREAGRNSPLHF.

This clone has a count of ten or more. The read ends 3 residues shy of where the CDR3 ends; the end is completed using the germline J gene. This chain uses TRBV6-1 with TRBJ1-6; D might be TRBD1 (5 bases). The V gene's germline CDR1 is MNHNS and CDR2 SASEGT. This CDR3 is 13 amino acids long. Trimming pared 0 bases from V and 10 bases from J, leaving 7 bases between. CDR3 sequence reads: CASSEAGVSPLHF. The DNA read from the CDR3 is TGTGCCAGCAGTGAAGCAGGGGTGTCACCC.

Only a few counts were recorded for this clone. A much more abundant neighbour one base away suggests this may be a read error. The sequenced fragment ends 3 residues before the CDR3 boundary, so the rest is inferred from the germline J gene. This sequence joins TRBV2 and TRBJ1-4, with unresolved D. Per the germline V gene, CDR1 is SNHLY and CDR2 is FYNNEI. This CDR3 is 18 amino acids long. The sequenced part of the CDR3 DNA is TGTGCCAGCAGTGTAGCTAGACCGACTAGCTCCTATAATTCACCA. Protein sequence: CASSVARPTSSYNSP. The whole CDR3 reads CASSVARPTSSYNSPLFF.

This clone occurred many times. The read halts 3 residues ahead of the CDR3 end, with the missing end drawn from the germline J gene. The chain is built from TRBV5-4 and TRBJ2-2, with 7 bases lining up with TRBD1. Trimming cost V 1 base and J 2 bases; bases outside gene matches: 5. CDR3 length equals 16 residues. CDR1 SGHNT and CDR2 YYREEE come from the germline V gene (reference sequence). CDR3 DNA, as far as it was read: TGTGCCAGCAGCTTGAGGACAGGCCTTAACACCGGGGAG. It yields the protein CASSLRTGLNTGE. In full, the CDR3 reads CASSLRTGLNTGELFF.

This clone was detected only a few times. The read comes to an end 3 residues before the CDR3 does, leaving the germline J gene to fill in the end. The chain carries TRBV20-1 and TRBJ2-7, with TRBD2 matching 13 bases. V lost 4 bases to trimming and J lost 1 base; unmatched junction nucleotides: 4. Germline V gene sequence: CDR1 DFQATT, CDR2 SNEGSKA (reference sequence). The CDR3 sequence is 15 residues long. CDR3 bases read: TGCAGTGCTACGGGGGGACTAGCGGGATCCTACGAG. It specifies CSATGGLAGSYE. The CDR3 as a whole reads CSATGGLAGSYEQYF.

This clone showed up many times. CDR3 protein: CAWSRTETYEQYF. Incomplete CDR3 DNA: TGTGCCTGGAGTCGGACAGAGACCTACGAG. The V gene is TRBV30, the J gene TRBJ2-7, with D possibly TRBD1 on 6 matching bases. Sequencing ends 3 residues short of the CDR3 end; the germline J gene provides the rest. Germline V gives CDR1 GTSNPN, CDR2 SVGIG (reference sequence). The CDR3 totals 13 residues. V lost 2 bases, J lost 2 bases, and 10 bases lay in between.

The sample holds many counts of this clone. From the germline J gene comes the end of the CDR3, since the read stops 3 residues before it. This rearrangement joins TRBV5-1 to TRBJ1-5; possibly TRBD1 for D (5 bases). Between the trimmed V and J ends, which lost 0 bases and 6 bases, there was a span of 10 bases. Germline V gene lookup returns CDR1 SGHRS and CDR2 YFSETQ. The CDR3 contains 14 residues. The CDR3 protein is CASSLGPGGQPQHF. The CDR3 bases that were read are TGCGCCAGCAGCTTGGGACCCGGGGGTCAGCCC.

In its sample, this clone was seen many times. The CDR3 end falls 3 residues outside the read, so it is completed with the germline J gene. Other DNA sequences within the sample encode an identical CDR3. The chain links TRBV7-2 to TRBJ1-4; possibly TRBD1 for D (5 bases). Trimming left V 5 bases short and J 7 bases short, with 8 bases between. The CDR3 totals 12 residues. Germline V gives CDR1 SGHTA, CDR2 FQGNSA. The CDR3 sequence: CASSPQGEKLFF. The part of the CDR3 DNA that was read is TGTGCCAGCAGCCCGCAGGGTGAAAAA.

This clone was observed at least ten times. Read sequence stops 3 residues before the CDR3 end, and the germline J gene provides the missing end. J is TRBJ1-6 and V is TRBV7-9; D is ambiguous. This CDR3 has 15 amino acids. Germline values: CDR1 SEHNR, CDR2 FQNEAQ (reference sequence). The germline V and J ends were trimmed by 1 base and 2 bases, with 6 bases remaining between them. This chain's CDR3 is CASSLGQAYNSPLHF. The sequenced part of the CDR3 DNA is TGTGCCAGCAGCTTAGGTCAGGCCTATAATTCACCC.

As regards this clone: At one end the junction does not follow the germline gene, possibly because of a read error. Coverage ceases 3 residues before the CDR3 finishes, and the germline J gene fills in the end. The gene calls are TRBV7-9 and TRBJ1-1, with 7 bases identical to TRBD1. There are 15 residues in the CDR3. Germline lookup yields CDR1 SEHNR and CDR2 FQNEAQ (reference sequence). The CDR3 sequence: CSSSAYRGLLAEAFF. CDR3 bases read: TGTTCCAGCAGCGCCTACAGGGGTCTCCTCGCTGAA.

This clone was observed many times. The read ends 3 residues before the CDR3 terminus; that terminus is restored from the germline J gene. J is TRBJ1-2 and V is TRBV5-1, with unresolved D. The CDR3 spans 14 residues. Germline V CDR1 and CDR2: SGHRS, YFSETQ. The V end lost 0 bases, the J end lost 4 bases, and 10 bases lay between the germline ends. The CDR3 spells CASSLDAGSYGYTF. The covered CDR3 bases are TGCGCCAGCAGCTTGGACGCTGGCAGCTATGGC. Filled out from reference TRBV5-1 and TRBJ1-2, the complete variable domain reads KAGVTQTPRYLIKTRGQQVTLSCSPISGHRSVSWYQQTPGQGLQFLFEYFSETQRNKGNFPGRFSGRQFSNSRSEMNVSTLELGDSALYLCASSLDAGSYGYTFGSGTRLTVV.

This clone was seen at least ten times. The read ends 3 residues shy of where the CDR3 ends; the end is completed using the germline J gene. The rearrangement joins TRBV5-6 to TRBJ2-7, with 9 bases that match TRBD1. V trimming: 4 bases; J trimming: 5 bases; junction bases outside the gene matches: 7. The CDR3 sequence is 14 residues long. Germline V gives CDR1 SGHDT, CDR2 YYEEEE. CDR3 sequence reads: CASSTPDRGDEQYF. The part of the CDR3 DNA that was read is TGTGCCAGCAGCACCCCGGACAGGGGCGACGAG.

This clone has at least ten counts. CDR3 amino acids: CSAPRWDTNYGYTF. The CDR3 bases that were read are TGCAGTGCACCCAGGTGGGACACTAACTATGGC. The chain uses TRBV20-1 and TRBJ1-2; D perhaps matches TRBD1 (6 bases). The read stops 3 residues short of the end of the CDR3; the missing end is completed from the germline J gene. Trimming removed 6 bases from V and 0 bases from J, with 14 bases in between. Per the germline V gene, CDR1 is DFQATT and CDR2 is SNEGSKA (reference sequence). CDR3 length: 14 amino acids.

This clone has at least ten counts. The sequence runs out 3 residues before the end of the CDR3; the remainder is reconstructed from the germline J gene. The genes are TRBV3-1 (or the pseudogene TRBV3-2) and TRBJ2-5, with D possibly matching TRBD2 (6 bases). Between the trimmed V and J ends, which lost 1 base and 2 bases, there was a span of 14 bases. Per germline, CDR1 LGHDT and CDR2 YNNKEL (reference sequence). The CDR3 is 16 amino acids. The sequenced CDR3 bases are TGTGCCAGCAGCCAAGCTGCGACTAGAGGGCAAGAGACC. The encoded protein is CASSQAATRGQET. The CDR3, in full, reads CASSQAATRGQETQYF.

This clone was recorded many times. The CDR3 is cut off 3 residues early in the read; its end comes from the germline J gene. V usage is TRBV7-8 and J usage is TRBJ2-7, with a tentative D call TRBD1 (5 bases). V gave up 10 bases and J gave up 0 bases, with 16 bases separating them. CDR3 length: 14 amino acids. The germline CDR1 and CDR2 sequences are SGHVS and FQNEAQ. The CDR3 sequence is CATSGDSISYEQYF. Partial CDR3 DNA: TGTGCCACCTCCGGAGACAGCATCTCCTACGAG.